This T cell receptor (beta chain) was identified during a study of T-cell memory formation after mild COVID-19. Study-wide context: The TCR clusters were mostly specific to one donor. The study, taken as a whole, reports: While clones contracting from day 15 to 85 were balanced between CD4 and CD8, later expanders leaned CD4+. The study found contracting CD4+ clones mainly in CM and EM and contracting CD8+ clones in EMRA.

Using constant-segment primers, 5'RACE produced TCR alpha and TCR beta cDNA libraries carrying sample barcodes and UMIs. MiXCR, applied by TCRdb to the 5' RACE reads, yields one record per CDR3 protein. The sample lists about 210,000 distinct CDR3 sequences, around 25% occurring once. Notes on this clonotype: Antigen unknown.

The TCR comes from an adult woman who had mild COVID-19 (a few samples of this study predate the infection). Cell type and time point are not known. Source material: PBMCs or a T cell subset sorted from them (not recorded which).

This CDR3 is CASSRTGQSGGNEQYF. The CDR3 bases are TGTGCCAGCAGCCGCACTGGACAGTCAGGGGGTAACGAGCAGTACTTC. The chain carries TRBV11-2 and TRBJ2-7; 7 nucleotides match TRBD1. Germline V CDR1 and CDR2: SGHAT, FQNNGV. CDR3 length equals 16 residues. With 5 bases clipped from V and 5 bases from J, the junction kept 15 bases outside the gene matches.